This TCR beta chain was sequenced for a study of blood T cell repertoires in COVID-19. Study information: In each case, the material was cDNA or gDNA derived from T cells, B-cell-depleted T cells, or PBMCs.

The CDR3 length is 15 residues. Germline CDR1 reads SGHTA; CDR2 reads FQGNSA. The V gene end was trimmed by 0 bases and the J gene end by 2 bases; junction bases not matched to a gene: 2. Clones were sequenced by immunoSEQ multiplex PCR, and TCRdb holds only the in-frame ones, with some missing. The table has 330,000 or so clones, 89% seen once; the top ten hold roughly 4%. Seattle-derived patients entered the study during active infection and were followed longitudinally. The chain is built from TRBV7-2 and TRBJ2-7; TRBD2 matches 9 bases. Sequenced sample: peripheral blood. This receptor was identified in a woman aged 55-70 years with COVID-19, enrolled during active disease. In DNA, the CDR3 is TGTGCCAGCAGCTTAGCAGCGGGGGGAACCTACGAGCAGTACTTC. Protein sequence: CASSLAAGGTYEQYF.